The 22 T cell receptor beta chains in this list originate from one sample, sequenced in a study of cytomegalovirus exposure and HLA in healthy donors (dated by TCRdb to 2016 to 2017). The library was produced with the immunoSEQ multiplex PCR assay. The table comes from immuneACCESS by way of TCRdb, which keeps in-frame sequences with V and J called. Part of the clones is missing from these tables; in studies checked, under half for an unresolved V gene and the rest for unknown reasons. This sample has some 160,000 clones in its table, and 85% to 90% of those were observed once. In total, the top ten clones hold about 2.7% of the sample. Sequenced material: PBMCs. The receptors originated from a man aged 18 to 29 in good health and CMV-seronegative.

This chain joins TRBV28 and TRBJ2-6; D not resolved. V dropped 1 base and J dropped 0 bases, with 4 bases sitting between them. The germline V gene has CDR1 MDHEN and CDR2 SYDVKM. This CDR3 spans 15 amino acids. This chain's CDR3 is CASSLSFSGANVLTF. CDR3 bases: TGTGCCAGCAGTTTATCATTCTCTGGGGCCAACGTCCTGACTTTC.

This sequence joins TRBV5-3 and TRBJ2-7; D might be TRBD1 (6 bases). TRBV5-3 is annotated as an ORF whose role is uncertain. Trimming shortened V by 4 bases and J by 4 bases, and 9 bases separated the two germline ends. The CDR3 runs to 12 residues. CDR3 protein: CARSTDRYEQYF. DNA of the CDR3: TGTGCCAGAAGCACTGACAGGTACGAGCAGTACTTC.

The chain carries TRBV18 and TRBJ2-3, with 13 bases fitting TRBD2. The CDR3 consists of 17 residues. CDR1 is KGHSH and CDR2 is LQKENI in the germline V gene. V dropped 3 bases and J dropped 1; count of bases not matched to a gene: 4. The CDR3 is CASSPTSGRAGTDTQYF. The CDR3, as DNA: TGTGCCAGCTCACCTACTAGCGGGAGGGCTGGCACAGATACGCAGTATTTT.

The chain joins TRBV6-1 to TRBJ2-7, with TRBD2 as a possible D gene (6 bases). CDR1 MNHNS and CDR2 SASEGT come from the germline V gene. V lost 4 bases to trimming and J lost 3 bases, with 13 bases between them. The CDR3 is 14 amino acids. The CDR3 is CASSGGGEDYEQYF. The CDR3 DNA sequence: TGTGCCAGCAGTGGCGGCGGGGAAGACTACGAGCAGTACTTC.

The chain has TRBV19 and TRBJ2-5; 8 bases fit TRBD1. Germline CDR1 LNHDA, CDR2 SQIVND (reference sequence). CDR3 length: 13 amino acids. Germline trimming cut 7 bases from V and 5 bases from J; bases unmatched to any gene: 6. The CDR3 loop is CASTPTGEETQYF. CDR3 DNA sequence: TGTGCCAGTACCCCGACAGGGGAGGAGACCCAGTACTTC. Drawing the rest from reference TRBV19 and TRBJ2-5, the complete variable domain is DGGITQSPKYLFRKEGQNVTLSCEQNLNHDAMYWYRQDPGQGLRLIYYSQIVNDFQKGDIAEGYSVSREKKESFPLTVTSAQKNPTAFYLCASTPTGEETQYFGPGTRLLVL.

This clone was picked up one time. This chain joins TRBV6-5 and TRBJ1-2, with TRBD1 matching over 8 bases. Per the germline V gene, CDR1 is MNHEY and CDR2 is SVGAGI. The junction had 5 bases not matched to a gene; V was cut back by 6 bases and J by 2 bases. The CDR3 length is 14 residues. The CDR3 here is CASRGDRRNYGYTF. As DNA, the CDR3 is TGTGCCAGCAGGGGGGACAGGAGAAACTATGGCTACACCTTC.

The CDR3 here is CAWSANYNSPLHF. In nucleotides, the CDR3 is TGTGCCTGGAGTGCCAATTATAATTCACCCCTCCACTTT. The chain joins TRBV30 to TRBJ1-6, with D hard to call. V lost 1 base to trimming and J lost 4 bases, with 5 bases between them. The CDR3 contains 13 residues. Germline CDR1 reads GTSNPN; CDR2 reads SVGIG (reference sequence).

This chain uses TRBV5-1 with TRBJ2-3; D uncertain. V was clipped by 0 bases and J by 5 bases, with 4 bases between them. This CDR3 has 12 amino acids. Germline V gene lookup returns CDR1 SGHRS and CDR2 YFSETQ. As DNA, the CDR3 is TGCGCCAGCAGCTTGGCAGGAGATACGCAGTATTTT. Protein sequence: CASSLAGDTQYF.

This clone showed up just once. The J gene is TRBJ1-5, the V gene TRBV7-6, with D possibly being TRBD1 (6 bases). Germline V gives CDR1 SGHVS, CDR2 FNYEAQ. V was trimmed by 0 bases and J by 7 bases, leaving 19 bases between them. This CDR3 is built from 17 residues. The CDR3 sequence is CASSLAPIRGRTQPQHF. The CDR3 DNA reads as TGTGCCAGCAGCTTAGCACCTATCAGGGGTCGCACCCAGCCCCAGCATTTT. Full variable domain (remainder filled in from reference TRBV7-6 and TRBJ1-5): GAGVSQSPRYKVTKRGQDVALRCDPISGHVSLYWYRQALGQGPEFLTYFNYEAQQDKSGLPNDRFSAERPEGSISTLTIQRTEQRDSAMYRCASSLAPIRGRTQPQHFGDGTRLSIL.

This chain links TRBV6-5 with TRBJ1-5, with D uncertain. The CDR3 spans 14 residues. The germline V gene has CDR1 MNHEY and CDR2 SVGAGI. V was clipped by 4 bases and J by 9 bases, with 16 bases between them. In DNA, the CDR3 is TGTGCCAGCAGTTCCCTTTCTAGCCCGAGGCCCCAGCATTTT. Protein product: CASSSLSSPRPQHF.

The chain couples TRBV5-1 to TRBJ1-1, with D maybe TRBD1 (6 bases). The CDR3 covers 15 residues. Germline CDR1 is SGHRS and CDR2 is YFSETQ. V was shortened by 1 base and J by 3 bases, with 13 bases between the two germline ends. The CDR3 reads CASSLYPSGDTEAFF. For the CDR3, the DNA is TGCGCCAGCAGCTTGTACCCGTCAGGGGACACTGAAGCTTTCTTT.

The V and J genes are TRBV11-2 and TRBJ2-2, with TRBD2 identical over 12 bases. The V and J ends lost 4 bases and 8 bases, in that order; junction bases with no gene match: 8. CDR1 and CDR2 (germline): SGHAT, FQNNGV. The CDR3 consists of 16 residues. The CDR3 reads CASSSLAGGPWGELFF. For the CDR3, the DNA is TGTGCCAGCAGCTCCCTAGCGGGGGGGCCCTGGGGGGAGCTGTTTTTT.

The gene calls are TRBV10-1 and TRBJ1-4, with D possibly matching TRBD1 (5 bases). This CDR3 region has 11 residues. Trimming removed 8 bases from V and 10 bases from J, with 11 bases in between. Germline values: CDR1 WNHNN, CDR2 SYGVQD (reference sequence). The chain's CDR3 is CASRGEGKLFF. CDR3 in DNA: TGCGCCAGCCGGGGGGAAGGAAAACTGTTTTTT.

The J gene is TRBJ1-2, the V gene TRBV6-1; 8 bases line up with TRBD1. From germline, CDR1 is MNHNS and CDR2 SASEGT. V lost 7 bases, J lost 8 bases, and 9 bases stayed unmatched. The CDR3 has 13 amino acids. The CDR3: CASTLDREGGYTF. The CDR3 DNA sequence: TGTGCCAGCACCCTGGACAGGGAAGGGGGCTACACCTTC.

The chain employs TRBV30 and TRBJ1-5; 9 bases agree with TRBD1. The CDR3 consists of 14 residues. The junction had 3 bases not matched to a gene; V was cut back by 0 bases and J by 6 bases. The germline V gene has CDR1 GTSNPN and CDR2 SVGIG (reference sequence). For the CDR3, the DNA is TGTGCCTGGAGTGTACAGGGGGCAGGTCAGCCCCAGCATTTT. Translated, it gives CAWSVQGAGQPQHF.

V usage is TRBV7-9 and J usage is TRBJ2-1, with 10 bases fitting TRBD1. CDR3 length: 15 amino acids. With V trimmed by 5 bases and J by 5 bases, 6 bases remained unmatched. Per germline, CDR1 SEHNR and CDR2 FQNEAQ (reference sequence). The DNA of the CDR3 is TGTGCCAGCAGCCCTGAGGACAGGGGGAACAATGAGCAGTTCTTC. Translation gives CASSPEDRGNNEQFF. The full variable domain, in which reference TRBV7-9 and TRBJ2-1 provide the parts outside the CDR3, is DTGVSQNPRHKITKRGQNVTFRCDPISEHNRLYWYRQTLGQGPEFLTYFQNEAQLEKSRLLSDRFSAERPKGSFSTLEIQRTEQGDSAMYLCASSPEDRGNNEQFFGPGTRLTVL.

The genes are TRBV10-3 and TRBJ2-1, with TRBD2 matching over 9 bases. The germline V gene encodes CDR1 ENHRY and CDR2 SYGVKD. This CDR3 spans 14 amino acids. Trimming took 7 bases from V and 10 from J; bases not matched to a gene: 11. As DNA, the CDR3 is TGTGCCATCACTGGGACTAGCACTCGGGGAGAGCAGTTCTTC. The encoded protein is CAITGTSTRGEQFF.

The chain links TRBV6-1 to TRBJ1-5, with TRBD1 identical over 8 bases. The CDR3 sequence is 16 residues long. V lost 0 bases and J lost 6; bases outside the gene matches: 7. Germline CDR1 MNHNS, CDR2 SASEGT. The CDR3 loop is CASSEAGGTGTQPQHF. The CDR3 DNA is TGTGCCAGCAGTGAAGCGGGCGGGACAGGTACTCAGCCCCAGCATTTT.

The chain couples TRBV18 to TRBJ1-2; 8 bases are shared with TRBD1. CDR3 length: 17 residues. V lost 2 bases and J lost 8; bases outside the gene matches: 16. Germline CDR1 is KGHSH and CDR2 is LQKENI. The CDR3 DNA reads TGTGCCAGCTCACCAATATCGCCGGGACAGGCCCCTGGAGGCTACACCTTC. It codes for CASSPISPGQAPGGYTF.

This rearrangement joins TRBV28 to TRBJ2-3, with a possible D match to TRBD2 (5 bases). The V gene lost 11 bases and the J gene lost 4 bases, with 13 bases spanning the gap. Germline V CDR1 and CDR2: MDHEN, SYDVKM. The CDR3 loop spans 12 amino acids. Here the CDR3 DNA reads TGTGCCTCCGGTAGAGGGCCAGATACGCAGTATTTT. Translated, it gives CASGRGPDTQYF.

This clone was seen once. The genes are TRBV28 and TRBJ2-7, with D possibly TRBD1 on 7 matching bases. The CDR3 is 17 amino acids. CDR1 MDHEN and CDR2 SYDVKM come from the germline V gene. Between the trimmed V and J ends, which lost 2 bases and 1 base, there was a span of 18 bases. The chain's CDR3 is CASSLRGPTGRSYEQYF. The DNA of the CDR3 is TGTGCCAGCAGTTTAAGGGGCCCGACAGGGAGGTCCTACGAGCAGTACTTC.

This chain joins TRBV13 and TRBJ2-7; D ambiguous. Trimming left V 6 bases short and J 6 bases short, with 9 bases between. The CDR3 contains 11 residues. CDR1 is PRHDT and CDR2 is FYEKMQ in the germline V gene (reference sequence). The CDR3, as DNA: TGTGCCAGCAGAGGCAGGTTCGAGCAGTACGTC. Encoded protein: CASRGRFEQYV.